This is a list of T cell receptor beta chains from one sample in a study of blood T cell repertoires in COVID-19. Profiling relied on immunoSEQ multiplex PCR, and the TCRdb table lists in-frame clones only, not all of them. The table has about 260,000 clones, around 89% seen once. Sequencing used PBMCs or T cells enriched from blood (not recorded which). These receptors originate from a man aged 50-60 years who had been exposed to COVID-19. The CDR3 runs from the conserved cysteine through the conserved F or W. The D gene is left open where the match is weak. Some rows have no size entry. The others give once, few or many, or a class for an expanded clone.

D gene,V gene,clone size,J gene,CDR3 length,CDR3 DNA,CDR3 protein
TRBD1,TRBV19,.,TRBJ1-2,13,TGTGCCAGTAGTAGGGACAGGGTTTACGGCTACACCTTC,CASSRDRVYGYTF
TRBD1,TRBV2,.,TRBJ1-1,15,TGTGCCAGCAGTGTATGGGACAGAAATAACACTGAAGCTTTCTTT,CASSVWDRNNTEAFF
TRBD1,TRBV18,.,TRBJ2-5,15,TGTGCCAGCTCACCTAATATGGGACAGCAAGAGACCCAGTACTTC,CASSPNMGQQETQYF
.,TRBV29-1,.,TRBJ1-2,13,TGCAGCGTTGTGGAACCGGGACTCTCTGGCTACACCTTC,CSVVEPGLSGYTF
.,TRBV28,.,TRBJ1-2,12,TGTGCCAGCAGTTTCCGGGACTATGGCTACACCTTC,CASSFRDYGYTF
.,TRBV5-1,.,TRBJ1-1,13,TGCGCCAGCAGCTTCGGGGATTACACTGAAGCTTTCTTT,CASSFGDYTEAFF
TRBD1,TRBV27,.,TRBJ1-2,14,TGTGCCAGCAGTTTTTACAGGGGGGTAGCTGGCTACACCTTC,CASSFYRGVAGYTF
TRBD2,TRBV3-1/TRBV3-2,.,TRBJ2-1,18,TGTGCCAGCAGTCCCTCGCCGGTTGGCGGGGGGACCTACAATGAGCAGTTCTTC,CASSPSPVGGGTYNEQFF
.,TRBV18,.,TRBJ1-5,14,TGTGCCAGCTCACCGAGCCAAGGCAATCAGCCCCAGCATTTT,CASSPSQGNQPQHF
.,TRBV18,once,TRBJ1-5,13,TGTGCCAGCTCACGAGGGAGTGATCAGCCCCAGCATTTT,CASSRGSDQPQHF
TRBD2,TRBV5-1,.,TRBJ2-1,15,TGCGCCAGCAGCCCGGGACTAGCGGGAGCTGGTGAGCAGTTCTTC,CASSPGLAGAGEQFF
TRBD2,TRBV3-1/TRBV3-2,.,TRBJ2-7,15,TGTGCCAGCAGCGCCACGGGGGGGCACTCCTACGAGCAGTACTTC,CASSATGGHSYEQYF
.,TRBV28,.,TRBJ1-5,12,TGTGCCAGCAGTCCACGCGGTCAGCCCCAGCATTTT,CASSPRGQPQHF
.,TRBV11-3,.,TRBJ2-7,18,TGTGCCAGCAGCTTAGAGCCCAGCACAAGAGGTCTCTGGTACGAGCAGTACTTC,CASSLEPSTRGLWYEQYF
TRBD1,TRBV3-1/TRBV3-2,.,TRBJ1-1,14,TGTGCCAGCAGCACCTCAGGGGGCAGTACTGAAGCTTTCTTT,CASSTSGGSTEAFF
.,TRBV19,.,TRBJ1-5,12,TGTGCCAGTGGAGGGTGGAATCAGCCCCAGCATTTT,CASGGWNQPQHF
.,TRBV18,few,TRBJ1-6,15,TGTGCCAGCTCACCTGACACCATAGGGGATTCACCCCTCCACTTT,CASSPDTIGDSPLHF
TRBD1,TRBV27,.,TRBJ1-2,18,TGTGCCAGCAGTTTAACTTACTCAACTCCGGGACAGGGTCATGGCTACACCTTC,CASSLTYSTPGQGHGYTF
.,TRBV12-5,.,TRBJ2-1,15,TGTGCTAGTATAATGTCAGGTGGTTCCTACAATGAGCAGTTCTTC,CASIMSGGSYNEQFF
.,TRBV7-8,.,TRBJ1-2,15,TGTGCCAGCAGCTTAGGGGGTCAGGGGCCCTATGGCTACACCTTC,CASSLGGQGPYGYTF
TRBD1,TRBV27,.,TRBJ1-4,12,TGTGCCAGCAGTACCACAGGGGGCCGACTGTTTTTT,CASSTTGGRLFF
.,TRBV7-9,once,TRBJ2-2,15,TGTGCCAGCAGCTTAGCCCGCAGAAACACCGGGGAGCTGTTTTTT,CASSLARRNTGELFF
.,TRBV14,once,TRBJ1-1,13,TGTGCCAGCAGCCAGGAGATCGGATCTGAAGCTTTCTTT,CASSQEIGSEAFF
TRBD2,TRBV11-2,.,TRBJ2-7,15,TGTGCCAGCAGCTTTGGGACTAGCGGAGGGTACGAGCAGTACTTC,CASSFGTSGGYEQYF
TRBD1,TRBV4-1,.,TRBJ1-1,15,TGCGCCAGCAGCCAACTTTACAGGGGCAACACTGAAGCTTTCTTT,CASSQLYRGNTEAFF
.,TRBV19,once,TRBJ2-5,13,TGTGCCAGTAGTATTTTTAGCTCGGAGACCCAGTACTTC,CASSIFSSETQYF
.,TRBV27,.,TRBJ2-1,13,TGTGCCAGCAGTTTGCAGGGTCACAATGAGCAGTTCTTC,CASSLQGHNEQFF
.,TRBV5-4,.,TRBJ2-3,12,TGTGCCAGCAGCTTGAGCTCAGATACGCAGTATTTT,CASSLSSDTQYF